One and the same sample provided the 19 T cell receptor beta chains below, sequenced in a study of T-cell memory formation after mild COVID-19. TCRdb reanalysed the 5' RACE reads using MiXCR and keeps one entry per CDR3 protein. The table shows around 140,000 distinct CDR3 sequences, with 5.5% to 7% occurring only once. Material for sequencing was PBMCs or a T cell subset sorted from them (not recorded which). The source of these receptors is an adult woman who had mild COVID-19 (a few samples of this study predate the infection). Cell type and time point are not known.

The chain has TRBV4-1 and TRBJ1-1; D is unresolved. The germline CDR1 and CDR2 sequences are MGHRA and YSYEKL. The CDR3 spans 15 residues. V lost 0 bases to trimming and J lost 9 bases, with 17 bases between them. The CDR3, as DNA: TGCGCCAGCAGCCAAGATCCGCCCGGCCCGGTGAAAGCTTTCTTT. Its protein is CASSQDPPGPVKAFF.

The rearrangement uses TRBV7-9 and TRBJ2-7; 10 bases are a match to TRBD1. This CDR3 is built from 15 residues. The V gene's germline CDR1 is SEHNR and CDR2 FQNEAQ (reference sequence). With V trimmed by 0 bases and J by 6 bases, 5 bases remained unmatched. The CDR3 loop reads CASSLAMDRGAEQYF. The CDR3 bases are TGTGCCAGCAGCTTAGCGATGGACAGGGGGGCCGAGCAGTACTTC. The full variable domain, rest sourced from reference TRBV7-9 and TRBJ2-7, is DTGVSQNPRHKITKRGQNVTFRCDPISEHNRLYWYRQTLGQGPEFLTYFQNEAQLEKSRLLSDRFSAERPKGSFSTLEIQRTEQGDSAMYLCASSLAMDRGAEQYFGPGTRLTVT.

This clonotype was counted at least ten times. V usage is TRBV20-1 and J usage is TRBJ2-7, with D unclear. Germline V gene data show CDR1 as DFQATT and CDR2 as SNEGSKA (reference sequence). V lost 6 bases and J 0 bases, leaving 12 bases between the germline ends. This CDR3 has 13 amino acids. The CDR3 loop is CSASDPTSYEQYF. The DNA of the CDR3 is TGCAGTGCCTCGGACCCAACCTCCTACGAGCAGTACTTC.

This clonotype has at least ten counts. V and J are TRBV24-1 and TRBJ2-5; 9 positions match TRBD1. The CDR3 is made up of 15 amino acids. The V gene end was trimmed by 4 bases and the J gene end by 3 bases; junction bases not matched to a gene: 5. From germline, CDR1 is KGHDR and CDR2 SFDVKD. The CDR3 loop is CATSEPGTGKETQYF. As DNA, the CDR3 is TGTGCCACCAGTGAGCCCGGGACAGGGAAAGAGACCCAGTACTTC.

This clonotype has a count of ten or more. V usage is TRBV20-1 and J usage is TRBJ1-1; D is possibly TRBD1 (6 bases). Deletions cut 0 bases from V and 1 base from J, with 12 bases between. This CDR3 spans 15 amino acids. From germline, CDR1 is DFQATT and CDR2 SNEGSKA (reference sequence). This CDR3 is CSARDATRGNTEAFF. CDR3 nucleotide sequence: TGCAGTGCTAGAGATGCGACCAGGGGGAACACTGAAGCTTTCTTT.

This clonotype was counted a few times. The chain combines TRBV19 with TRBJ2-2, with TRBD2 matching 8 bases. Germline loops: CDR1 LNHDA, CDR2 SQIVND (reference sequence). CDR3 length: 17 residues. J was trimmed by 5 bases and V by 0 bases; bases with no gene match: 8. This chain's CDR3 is CASSIDRSGRRTGELFF. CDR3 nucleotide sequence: TGTGCCAGTAGTATAGATAGAAGCGGGAGAAGGACCGGGGAGCTGTTTTTT.

The CDR3 DNA reads as TGCAGTGCTAGAGATCTCGGAGCGGGGGGCTACTACAATGAGCAGTTCTTC. It yields the protein CSARDLGAGGYYNEQFF. The chain joins TRBV20-1 to TRBJ2-1, with TRBD2 identical over 9 bases. Germline CDR1 reads DFQATT; CDR2 reads SNEGSKA (reference sequence). This CDR3 has 17 amino acids. The junction had 9 bases not matched to a gene; V was cut back by 0 bases and J by 3 bases.

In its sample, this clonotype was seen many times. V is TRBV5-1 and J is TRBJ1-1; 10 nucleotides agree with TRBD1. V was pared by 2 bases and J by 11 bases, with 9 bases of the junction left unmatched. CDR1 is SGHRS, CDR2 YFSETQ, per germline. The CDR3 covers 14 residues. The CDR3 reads CASSLGDRGTVAFF. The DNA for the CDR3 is TGCGCCAGCAGCTTAGGGGACAGGGGCACAGTGGCTTTCTTT. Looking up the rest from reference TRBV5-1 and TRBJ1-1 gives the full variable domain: KAGVTQTPRYLIKTRGQQVTLSCSPISGHRSVSWYQQTPGQGLQFLFEYFSETQRNKGNFPGRFSGRQFSNSRSEMNVSTLELGDSALYLCASSLGDRGTVAFFGQGTRLTVV.

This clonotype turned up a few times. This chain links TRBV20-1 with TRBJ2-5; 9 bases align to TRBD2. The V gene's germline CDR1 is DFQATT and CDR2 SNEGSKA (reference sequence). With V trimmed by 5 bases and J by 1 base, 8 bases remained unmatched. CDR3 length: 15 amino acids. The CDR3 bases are TGCAGTGCTGGCCGAGGCGGGAGGGCCCAAGAGACCCAGTACTTC. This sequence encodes CSAGRGGRAQETQYF.

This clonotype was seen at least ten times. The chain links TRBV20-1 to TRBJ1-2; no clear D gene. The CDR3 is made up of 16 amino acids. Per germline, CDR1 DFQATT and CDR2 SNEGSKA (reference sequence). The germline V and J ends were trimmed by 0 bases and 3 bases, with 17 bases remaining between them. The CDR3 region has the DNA TGCAGTGCTAGAGATCTTCTAGCAGTCGGGGACTATGGCTACACCTTC. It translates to CSARDLLAVGDYGYTF.

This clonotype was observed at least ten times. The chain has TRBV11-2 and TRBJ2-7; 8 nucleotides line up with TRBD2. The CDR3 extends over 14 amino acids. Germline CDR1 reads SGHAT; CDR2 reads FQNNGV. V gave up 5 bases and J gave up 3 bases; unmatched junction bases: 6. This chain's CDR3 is CASSVIAGFYEQYF. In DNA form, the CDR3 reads TGTGCCAGCAGCGTCATAGCGGGGTTCTACGAGCAGTACTTC.

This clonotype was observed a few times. The CDR3 is CASSQGRSNTGELFF. In DNA, the CDR3 is TGCGCCAGCAGCCAAGGGCGGTCGAACACCGGGGAGCTGTTTTTT. The rearrangement joins TRBV4-1 to TRBJ2-2; D call uncertain. CDR1 is MGHRA and CDR2 is YSYEKL in the germline V gene. CDR3 size: 15 residues. V shed 1 base and J shed 0 bases, with 6 bases lying between them.

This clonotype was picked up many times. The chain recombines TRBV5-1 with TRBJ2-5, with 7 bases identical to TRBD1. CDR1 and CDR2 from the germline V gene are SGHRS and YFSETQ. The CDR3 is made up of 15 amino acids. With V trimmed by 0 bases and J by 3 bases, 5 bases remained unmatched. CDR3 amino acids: CASSLATGVEETQYF. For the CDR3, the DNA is TGCGCCAGCAGCTTGGCCACAGGGGTGGAAGAGACCCAGTACTTC.

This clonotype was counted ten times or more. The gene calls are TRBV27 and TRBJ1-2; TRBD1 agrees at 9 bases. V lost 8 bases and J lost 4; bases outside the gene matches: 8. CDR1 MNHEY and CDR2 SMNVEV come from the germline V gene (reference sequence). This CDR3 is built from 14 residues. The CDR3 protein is CASCGTGLFYGYTF. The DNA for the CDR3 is TGTGCCAGCTGTGGGACAGGGCTATTCTATGGCTACACCTTC.

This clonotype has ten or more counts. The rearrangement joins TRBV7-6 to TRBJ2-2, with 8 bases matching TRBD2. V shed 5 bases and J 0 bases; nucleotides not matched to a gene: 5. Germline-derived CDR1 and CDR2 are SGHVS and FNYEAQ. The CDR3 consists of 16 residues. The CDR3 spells CASSPAGGANTGELFF. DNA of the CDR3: TGTGCCAGCAGCCCTGCGGGAGGCGCGAACACCGGGGAGCTGTTTTTT.

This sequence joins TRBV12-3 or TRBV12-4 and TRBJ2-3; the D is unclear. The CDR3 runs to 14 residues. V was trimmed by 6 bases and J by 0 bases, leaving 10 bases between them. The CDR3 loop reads CASRKVGSTDTQYF. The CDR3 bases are TGTGCCAGCAGAAAGGTCGGGAGCACAGATACGCAGTATTTT.

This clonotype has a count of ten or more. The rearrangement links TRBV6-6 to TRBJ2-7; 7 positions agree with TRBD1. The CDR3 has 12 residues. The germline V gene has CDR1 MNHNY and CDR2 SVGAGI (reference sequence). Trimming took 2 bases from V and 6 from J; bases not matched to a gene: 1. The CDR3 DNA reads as TGTGCCAGCAGTTACAGGGGGCTCGAGCAGTACTTC. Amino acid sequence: CASSYRGLEQYF.

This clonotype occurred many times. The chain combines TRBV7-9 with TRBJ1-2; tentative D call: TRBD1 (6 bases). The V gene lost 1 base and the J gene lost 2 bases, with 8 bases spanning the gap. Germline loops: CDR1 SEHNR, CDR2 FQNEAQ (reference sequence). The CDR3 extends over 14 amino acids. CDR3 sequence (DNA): TGTGCCAGCAGCTTAGTCCAGGGGAACTATGGCTACACCTTC. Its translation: CASSLVQGNYGYTF.

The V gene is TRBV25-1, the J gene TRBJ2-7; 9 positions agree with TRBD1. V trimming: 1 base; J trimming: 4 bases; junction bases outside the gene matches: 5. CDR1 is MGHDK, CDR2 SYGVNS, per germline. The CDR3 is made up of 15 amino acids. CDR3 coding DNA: TGTGCCAGCAGTGAATGGGACAGGGATCTATACGAGCAGTACTTC. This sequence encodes CASSEWDRDLYEQYF.